This TCR beta chain was recovered during a study of response to subunit inactivated influenza vaccine. Study results and limitations: Each seasonal influenza vaccination recruits few new T cells, the authors suggested.

Germline lookup yields CDR1 MNHNS and CDR2 SASEGT. This CDR3 comprises 11 residues. V shed 8 bases and J shed 7 bases, with 6 bases lying between them. On this clonotype itself: Its antigen remains unknown.

TCRdb re-analysed the RT-PCR reads in MiXCR, keeping a single row per CDR3 protein. The sample includes roughly 460,000 distinct CDR3 sequences, 10% to 11% of them seen just once. The V call is TRBV6-1, the J call TRBJ1-6, with no clear D. The sequencing here drew on PBMCs from blood, taken 40 to 50 days after vaccination. The source of this sequence is a middle-aged man who received an inactivated influenza vaccine. CDR3 loop: CASRRNSPLHF. The CDR3 coding sequence is TGTGCCAGCCGACGGAATTCACCCCTCCACTTT.